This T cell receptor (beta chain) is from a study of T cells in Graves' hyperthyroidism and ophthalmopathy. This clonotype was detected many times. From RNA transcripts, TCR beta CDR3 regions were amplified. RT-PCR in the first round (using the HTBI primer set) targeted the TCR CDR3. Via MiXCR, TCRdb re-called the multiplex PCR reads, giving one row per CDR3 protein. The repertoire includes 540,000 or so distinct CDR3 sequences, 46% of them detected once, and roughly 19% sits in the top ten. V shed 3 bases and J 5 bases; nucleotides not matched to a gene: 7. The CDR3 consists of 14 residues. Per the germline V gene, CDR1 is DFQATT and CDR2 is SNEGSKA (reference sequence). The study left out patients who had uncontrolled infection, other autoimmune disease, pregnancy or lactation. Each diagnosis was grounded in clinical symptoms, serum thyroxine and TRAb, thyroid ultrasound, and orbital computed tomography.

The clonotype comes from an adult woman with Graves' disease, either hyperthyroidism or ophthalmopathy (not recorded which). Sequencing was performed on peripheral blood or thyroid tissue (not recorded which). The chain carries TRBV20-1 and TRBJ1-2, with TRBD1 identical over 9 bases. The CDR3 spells CSARGTGSTYGYTF. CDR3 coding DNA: TGCAGTGCTAGGGGGACAGGGTCGACTTATGGCTACACCTTC.